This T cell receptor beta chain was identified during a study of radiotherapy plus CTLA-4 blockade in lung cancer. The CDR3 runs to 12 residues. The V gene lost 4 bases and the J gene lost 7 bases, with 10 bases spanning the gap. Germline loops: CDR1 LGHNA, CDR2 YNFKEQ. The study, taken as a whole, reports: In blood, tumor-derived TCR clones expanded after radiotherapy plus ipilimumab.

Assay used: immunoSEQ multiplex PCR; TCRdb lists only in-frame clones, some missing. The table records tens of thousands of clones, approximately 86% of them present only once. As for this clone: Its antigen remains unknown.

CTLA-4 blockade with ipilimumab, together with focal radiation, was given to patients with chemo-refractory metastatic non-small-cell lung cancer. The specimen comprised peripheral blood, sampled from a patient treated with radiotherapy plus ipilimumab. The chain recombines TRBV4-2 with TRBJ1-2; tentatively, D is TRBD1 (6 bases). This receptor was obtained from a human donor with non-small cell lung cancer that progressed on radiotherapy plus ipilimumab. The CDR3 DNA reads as TGTGCCAGCAGCCGCGGGACAATTGGCTACACCTTC. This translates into CASSRGTIGYTF.